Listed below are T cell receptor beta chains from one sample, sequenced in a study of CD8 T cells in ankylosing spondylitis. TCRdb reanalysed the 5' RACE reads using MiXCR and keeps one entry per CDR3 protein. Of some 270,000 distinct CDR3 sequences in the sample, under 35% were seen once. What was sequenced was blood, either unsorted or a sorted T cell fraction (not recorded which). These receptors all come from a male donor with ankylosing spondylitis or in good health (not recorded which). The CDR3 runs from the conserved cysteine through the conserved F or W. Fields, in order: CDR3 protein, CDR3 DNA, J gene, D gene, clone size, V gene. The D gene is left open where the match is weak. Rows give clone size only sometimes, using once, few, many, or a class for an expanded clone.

cdr3_aa: CASSWTSGPYNEQFF
cdr3_nt: TGTGCCAGCAGCTGGACTAGCGGGCCCTACAATGAGCAGTTCTTC
j_call: TRBJ2-1
d_call: TRBD2
clone_size: NA
v_call: TRBV7-2

cdr3_aa: CASLDTVDRVRELFF
cdr3_nt: TGTGCCAGCCTGGATACAGTGGACAGGGTCCGGGAGCTGTTTTTT
j_call: TRBJ2-2
d_call: TRBD1
clone_size: few
v_call: TRBV6-1

cdr3_aa: CSAGLAETQYF
cdr3_nt: TGCAGTGCGGGACTAGCTGAGACCCAGTACTTC
j_call: TRBJ2-5
d_call: TRBD2
clone_size: NA
v_call: TRBV20-1

cdr3_aa: CSARDPDRNQPQHF
cdr3_nt: TGCAGTGCTAGAGACCCAGACAGGAATCAGCCCCAGCATTTT
j_call: TRBJ1-5
d_call: NA
clone_size: many
v_call: TRBV20-1

cdr3_aa: CASSPDGGEISGELFF
cdr3_nt: TGTGCCAGCAGCCCTGACGGAGGAGAAATTTCCGGGGAGCTGTTTTTT
j_call: TRBJ2-2
d_call: NA
clone_size: NA
v_call: TRBV7-9

cdr3_aa: CASSVVGGVDEQYF
cdr3_nt: TGTGCCAGCAGCGTAGTTGGAGGGGTCGACGAGCAGTACTTC
j_call: TRBJ2-7
d_call: NA
clone_size: NA
v_call: TRBV9

cdr3_aa: CASSTYLRGAGNEQFF
cdr3_nt: TGTGCCAGCAGCACCTACCTGAGGGGGGCCGGAAATGAGCAGTTCTTC
j_call: TRBJ2-1
d_call: NA
clone_size: NA
v_call: TRBV7-2

cdr3_aa: CSATLSTDTQYF
cdr3_nt: TGCAGTGCTACTTTAAGCACAGATACGCAGTATTTT
j_call: TRBJ2-3
d_call: NA
clone_size: NA
v_call: TRBV20-1

cdr3_aa: CASSGIGGHRGQYF
cdr3_nt: TGTGCCAGCAGTGGGATCGGGGGCCACCGAGGGCAGTACTTC
j_call: TRBJ2-7
d_call: NA
clone_size: NA
v_call: TRBV25-1

cdr3_aa: CASSGSGQETQYF
cdr3_nt: TGTGCCAGCAGTGGGTCAGGTCAAGAGACCCAGTACTTC
j_call: TRBJ2-5
d_call: NA
clone_size: NA
v_call: TRBV27

cdr3_aa: CASSSRAGPLTDTQYF
cdr3_nt: TGTGCCAGCAGCTCGCGAGCAGGACCCCTCACAGATACGCAGTATTTT
j_call: TRBJ2-3
d_call: NA
clone_size: NA
v_call: TRBV12-3/TRBV12-4

cdr3_aa: CSARTGDQPQHF
cdr3_nt: TGCAGCGCTCGGACGGGAGATCAGCCCCAGCATTTT
j_call: TRBJ1-5
d_call: NA
clone_size: NA
v_call: TRBV29-1

cdr3_aa: CASSKQGHNEQFF
cdr3_nt: TGTGCCAGCAGTAAACAGGGCCACAATGAGCAGTTCTTC
j_call: TRBJ2-1
d_call: NA
clone_size: many
v_call: TRBV6-1

cdr3_aa: CSARTPQTQYF
cdr3_nt: TGCAGTGCTAGAACCCCCCAGACCCAGTACTTC
j_call: TRBJ2-5
d_call: NA
clone_size: few
v_call: TRBV20-1

cdr3_aa: CASMTAGGANVLTF
cdr3_nt: TGTGCCTCGATGACAGCGGGGGGGGCCAACGTCCTGACTTTC
j_call: TRBJ2-6
d_call: TRBD2
clone_size: NA
v_call: TRBV10-3

cdr3_aa: CSASPGVVRNEQFF
cdr3_nt: TGCAGTGCTAGCCCAGGGGTGGTGCGCAATGAGCAGTTCTTC
j_call: TRBJ2-1
d_call: NA
clone_size: NA
v_call: TRBV20-1

cdr3_aa: CASSPTLVGRYGYTF
cdr3_nt: TGTGCCAGCAGTCCGACTCTGGTAGGGCGCTATGGCTACACCTTC
j_call: TRBJ1-2
d_call: NA
clone_size: once
v_call: TRBV27

cdr3_aa: CAISERGQGASEAFF
cdr3_nt: TGTGCCATCAGTGAGAGAGGACAGGGGGCGAGTGAAGCTTTCTTT
j_call: TRBJ1-1
d_call: TRBD1
clone_size: NA
v_call: TRBV10-3

cdr3_aa: CSARGVRTNTEAFF
cdr3_nt: TGCAGTGCTAGGGGGGTACGGACGAACACTGAAGCTTTCTTT
j_call: TRBJ1-1
d_call: NA
clone_size: few
v_call: TRBV20-1

cdr3_aa: CASSFSEASGNTIYF
cdr3_nt: TGTGCCAGCAGTTTTTCTGAGGCCTCTGGAAACACCATATATTTT
j_call: TRBJ1-3
d_call: NA
clone_size: NA
v_call: TRBV12-3/TRBV12-4

cdr3_aa: CASSPAGVSNQPQHF
cdr3_nt: TGTGCCAGCAGCCCCGCGGGGGTTAGCAATCAGCCCCAGCATTTT
j_call: TRBJ1-5
d_call: NA
clone_size: NA
v_call: TRBV28

cdr3_aa: CASSVSGEQGSSYEQYF
cdr3_nt: TGTGCCAGCAGCGTGAGCGGGGAGCAGGGATCCTCCTACGAGCAGTACTTC
j_call: TRBJ2-7
d_call: TRBD2
clone_size: once
v_call: TRBV9

cdr3_aa: CSARAGGLAVRETQYF
cdr3_nt: TGCAGTGCTAGAGCCGGGGGACTAGCTGTTCGAGAGACCCAGTACTTC
j_call: TRBJ2-5
d_call: TRBD2
clone_size: NA
v_call: TRBV20-1

cdr3_aa: CASSQGLGIVEANVLTF
cdr3_nt: TGTGCCAGCAGCCAAGGTTTAGGGATCGTAGAAGCCAACGTCCTGACTTTC
j_call: TRBJ2-6
d_call: NA
clone_size: NA
v_call: TRBV14

cdr3_aa: CSVVGLSYEQYF
cdr3_nt: TGCAGCGTTGTGGGGCTTTCCTACGAGCAGTACTTC
j_call: TRBJ2-7
d_call: NA
clone_size: few
v_call: TRBV29-1

cdr3_aa: CASSSGGRDQPQHF
cdr3_nt: TGCGCCAGCAGCTCGGGAGGGCGAGATCAGCCCCAGCATTTT
j_call: TRBJ1-5
d_call: NA
clone_size: NA
v_call: TRBV5-1

cdr3_aa: CASSPRGLSYEQYF
cdr3_nt: TGTGCTAGCAGCCCCCGCGGGCTCTCCTACGAGCAGTACTTC
j_call: TRBJ2-7
d_call: NA
clone_size: NA
v_call: TRBV7-7

cdr3_aa: CASSPWTGGGNEQFF
cdr3_nt: TGTGCCAGCAGTCCTTGGACAGGGGGAGGCAATGAGCAGTTCTTC
j_call: TRBJ2-1
d_call: TRBD1
clone_size: NA
v_call: TRBV28

cdr3_aa: CASSLDDMTGTKNIQYF
cdr3_nt: TGTGCCAGCAGCTTAGACGACATGACCGGGACCAAAAACATTCAGTACTTC
j_call: TRBJ2-4
d_call: NA
clone_size: few
v_call: TRBV11-2

cdr3_aa: CSDCHCEAFF
cdr3_nt: TGCAGCGACTGCCACTGTGAAGCTTTCTTT
j_call: TRBJ1-1
d_call: NA
clone_size: NA
v_call: TRBV29-1

cdr3_aa: CSARYTAGGNEQFF
cdr3_nt: TGCAGTGCTAGGTATACAGCGGGTGGTAATGAGCAGTTCTTC
j_call: TRBJ2-1
d_call: NA
clone_size: few
v_call: TRBV20-1

cdr3_aa: CASSYAGQSFSGANVLTF
cdr3_nt: TGTGCCAGCAGTTACGCGGGACAGTCCTTCTCTGGGGCCAACGTCCTGACTTTC
j_call: TRBJ2-6
d_call: NA
clone_size: many
v_call: TRBV6-5

cdr3_aa: CAISESGYGYTF
cdr3_nt: TGTGCCATCAGTGAAAGCGGCTATGGCTACACCTTC
j_call: TRBJ1-2
d_call: NA
clone_size: few
v_call: TRBV10-3

cdr3_aa: CSGKEGEGTYGYTF
cdr3_nt: TGCAGTGGCAAAGAGGGGGAGGGTACCTATGGCTACACCTTC
j_call: TRBJ1-2
d_call: NA
clone_size: few
v_call: TRBV20-1

cdr3_aa: CASSLAGSGFTEAFF
cdr3_nt: TGTGCCAGCAGCTTGGCGGGGTCCGGGTTCACTGAAGCTTTCTTT
j_call: TRBJ1-1
d_call: NA
clone_size: NA
v_call: TRBV5-5

cdr3_aa: CATKDGLSGNTIYF
cdr3_nt: TGTGCCACCAAGGACGGGCTCTCTGGAAACACCATATATTTT
j_call: TRBJ1-3
d_call: NA
clone_size: NA
v_call: TRBV15

cdr3_aa: CASSSGDRKDEKLFF
cdr3_nt: TGTGCCAGCAGCTCGGGGGATCGTAAGGATGAAAAACTGTTTTTT
j_call: TRBJ1-4
d_call: NA
clone_size: few
v_call: TRBV12-3/TRBV12-4

cdr3_aa: CSVVAGLSGYTF
cdr3_nt: TGCAGCGTTGTAGCAGGGCTGAGCGGCTACACCTTC
j_call: TRBJ1-2
d_call: NA
clone_size: NA
v_call: TRBV29-1

cdr3_aa: CSARRVSNEQFF
cdr3_nt: TGCAGTGCGCGACGGGTCAGCAATGAGCAGTTCTTC
j_call: TRBJ2-1
d_call: NA
clone_size: few
v_call: TRBV20-1

cdr3_aa: CASSPGQGGTEAFF
cdr3_nt: TGTGCCAGCAGCCCGGGACAGGGAGGGACTGAAGCTTTCTTT
j_call: TRBJ1-1
d_call: TRBD1
clone_size: NA
v_call: TRBV7-8

cdr3_aa: CNLGYAEAFF
cdr3_nt: TGCAACCTCGGGTACGCTGAAGCTTTCTTT
j_call: TRBJ1-1
d_call: NA
clone_size: few
v_call: TRBV20-1

cdr3_aa: CASSRDRGIDTQYF
cdr3_nt: TGTGCCAGCAGTCGGGACAGGGGCATCGATACGCAGTATTTT
j_call: TRBJ2-3
d_call: TRBD1
clone_size: NA
v_call: TRBV6-2/TRBV6-3

cdr3_aa: CATSRDGGDRGTKFETQYF
cdr3_nt: TGTGCCACCAGCAGAGATGGCGGTGACAGGGGGACCAAGTTTGAGACCCAGTACTTC
j_call: TRBJ2-5
d_call: TRBD1
clone_size: NA
v_call: TRBV15

cdr3_aa: CASSQKEGTDTQYF
cdr3_nt: TGTGCCAGCAGCCAAAAAGAAGGAACAGATACGCAGTATTTT
j_call: TRBJ2-3
d_call: NA
clone_size: NA
v_call: TRBV4-2

cdr3_aa: CASSEVRLTEAFF
cdr3_nt: TGTGCCAGCAGTGAAGTACGGCTCACTGAAGCTTTCTTT
j_call: TRBJ1-1
d_call: NA
clone_size: NA
v_call: TRBV6-1